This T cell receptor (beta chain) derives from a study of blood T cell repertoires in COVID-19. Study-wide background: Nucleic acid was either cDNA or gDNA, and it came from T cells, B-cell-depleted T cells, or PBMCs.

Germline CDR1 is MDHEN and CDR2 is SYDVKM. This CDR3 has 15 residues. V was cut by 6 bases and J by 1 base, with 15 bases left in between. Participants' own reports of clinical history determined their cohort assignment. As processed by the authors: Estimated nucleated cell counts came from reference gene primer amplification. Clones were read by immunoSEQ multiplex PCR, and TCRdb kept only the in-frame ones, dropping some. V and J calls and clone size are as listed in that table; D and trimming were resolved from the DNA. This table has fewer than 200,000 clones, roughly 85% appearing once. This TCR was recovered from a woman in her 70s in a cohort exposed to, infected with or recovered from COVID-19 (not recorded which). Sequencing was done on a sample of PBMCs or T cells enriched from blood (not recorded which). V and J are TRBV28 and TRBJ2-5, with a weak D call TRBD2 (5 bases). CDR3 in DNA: TGTGCCAGCAGGGGCCCCGGGGTAATCCAAGAGACCCAGTACTTC. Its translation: CASRGPGVIQETQYF.